This T cell receptor (beta chain) comes out of a study of response to subunit inactivated influenza vaccine (dated by TCRdb to the late 2010s). Notes on the research overall: To follow how T cells responded to a trivalent subunit inactivated influenza vaccine, the researchers relied on deep quantitative profiling of the T cell receptor repertoire.

Libraries were prepared through RT-PCR. Data came from an Illumina HiSeq 2500. TCRdb's own reprocessing of the public reads used fastp at Q25 and MiXCR and kept productive beta chains. Each CDR3 protein appears once, grouped with its most common genes and DNA. For this sample the table gives 400,000 to 550,000 distinct CDR3 sequences, of which less than 30% were detected only once. Around 2% of the sample is held by the ten biggest clonotypes. On this clonotype itself: There is no known antigen for this receptor. No qualities accompany the bases; no much larger clone lies one base away.

What the study reported, not specific to this receptor: The authors proposed that each seasonal influenza vaccination may bring in only a limited number of new T cells.

CDR1 and CDR2, per the germline V gene, are LGHNA and YNFKEQ. The CDR3 starts with the cysteine, ends with the phenylalanine, and has 17 residues. The only DNA kept is the CDR3, 51 bases in frame from the first base. The junction carries 16 bases between V and J, which are trimmed by 4 bases and 0 bases respectively. Sequencing used CD4+ T cells sorted from PBMCs, obtained roughly 5 days after vaccination. This clonotype was sampled from a man in his fifties who received an inactivated influenza vaccine. Donor details come from another sample of the same person, matched by shared clones. The chain employs TRBV4-2 and TRBJ2-1; TRBD2 is a possible D gene, resting on 6 matching bases. The encoded CDR3 is CASSPNSGLSSYNEQFF. The nucleotide sequence is given as TGTGCCAGCAGCCCCAATTCGGGACTGAGCTCCTACAATGAGCAGTTCTTC.